The rows below give T cell receptor beta chains drawn from one sample of a study of blood T cell dynamics during melanoma immunotherapy. Profiling relied on immunoSEQ multiplex PCR, and the TCRdb table lists in-frame clones only, not all of them. This sample has more than 9,000 clones, with 85% to 90% found just once. This material consisted of blood, taken from a patient treated with checkpoint blockade. The receptors derive from a human donor with melanoma. The CDR3 runs from the conserved cysteine through the conserved F or W. The order of the fields is J gene, clone size, V gene, D gene, CDR3 protein, CDR3 DNA. The D gene is left open where the match is weak. Expanded clones get a size class; other rows say once, few or many, or leave the size out.

J gene: TRBJ1-2
clone size: NA
V gene: TRBV5-6
D gene: TRBD1
CDR3 protein: CASSFRGPSGTGHGYTF
CDR3 DNA: TGTGCCAGCAGCTTTAGGGGCCCCAGCGGGACAGGGCATGGCTACACCTTC

J gene: TRBJ2-1
clone size: NA
V gene: TRBV11-2
D gene: NA
CDR3 protein: CASSPGNEQFF
CDR3 DNA: TGTGCCAGCAGCCCGGGGAATGAGCAGTTCTTC

J gene: TRBJ2-2
clone size: NA
V gene: TRBV4-3
D gene: TRBD1
CDR3 protein: CASSLGTGNTGELFF
CDR3 DNA: TGCGCCAGCAGCCTTGGGACAGGGAACACCGGGGAGCTGTTTTTT

J gene: TRBJ2-4
clone size: NA
V gene: TRBV7-9
D gene: TRBD1
CDR3 protein: CASSLGTGNDKNIQYF
CDR3 DNA: TGTGCCAGCAGCTTAGGGACAGGGAATGACAAAAACATTCAGTACTTC

J gene: TRBJ1-1
clone size: NA
V gene: TRBV12-5
D gene: NA
CDR3 protein: CASGLAQNTEAFF
CDR3 DNA: TGTGCTAGTGGTTTGGCCCAAAACACTGAAGCTTTCTTT

J gene: TRBJ1-2
clone size: NA
V gene: TRBV7-2
D gene: NA
CDR3 protein: CASSLGVGIYGYTF
CDR3 DNA: TGTGCCAGCAGCTTAGGGGTAGGAATCTATGGCTACACCTTC

J gene: TRBJ2-6
clone size: NA
V gene: TRBV11-2
D gene: NA
CDR3 protein: CASSHPQQQSRANVLTF
CDR3 DNA: TGTGCCAGCAGCCATCCCCAGCAACAAAGTCGGGCCAACGTCCTGACTTTC

J gene: TRBJ1-2
clone size: few
V gene: TRBV25-1
D gene: TRBD1
CDR3 protein: CASSRGKNGYTF
CDR3 DNA: TGTGCCAGCAGCAGGGGGAAAAATGGCTACACCTTC

J gene: TRBJ2-3
clone size: NA
V gene: TRBV5-1
D gene: NA
CDR3 protein: CASSLALSTDTQYF
CDR3 DNA: TGCGCCAGCAGCTTAGCGCTAAGCACAGATACGCAGTATTTT

J gene: TRBJ2-2
clone size: NA
V gene: TRBV18
D gene: NA
CDR3 protein: CASSSEGYGELFF
CDR3 DNA: TGTGCCAGCTCTTCCGAGGGCTACGGGGAGCTGTTTTTT

J gene: TRBJ2-7
clone size: NA
V gene: TRBV4-3
D gene: NA
CDR3 protein: CASSQNSEFSYEQYF
CDR3 DNA: TGCGCCAGCAGCCAAAACTCAGAGTTCTCCTACGAGCAGTACTTC

J gene: TRBJ2-7
clone size: NA
V gene: TRBV19
D gene: TRBD1
CDR3 protein: CASSNRDRSEQYF
CDR3 DNA: TGTGCCAGTAGTAACCGGGACAGGAGCGAGCAGTACTTC

J gene: TRBJ2-6
clone size: NA
V gene: TRBV7-2
D gene: TRBD2
CDR3 protein: CASSPRTGGLGANVLTF
CDR3 DNA: TGTGCCAGCAGCCCTAGAACGGGGGGGCTCGGGGCCAACGTCCTGACTTTC

J gene: TRBJ1-1
clone size: NA
V gene: TRBV6-1
D gene: TRBD1
CDR3 protein: CASSGGTGGANTEAFF
CDR3 DNA: TGTGCCAGCAGTGGCGGGACAGGGGGCGCGAACACTGAAGCTTTCTTT

J gene: TRBJ2-5
clone size: NA
V gene: TRBV5-6
D gene: NA
CDR3 protein: CASSAYLAGAQYF
CDR3 DNA: TGTGCCAGCAGCGCATACCTGGCCGGGGCCCAGTACTTC

J gene: TRBJ1-2
clone size: NA
V gene: TRBV6-1
D gene: TRBD1
CDR3 protein: CASRTGTGDGYTF
CDR3 DNA: TGTGCCAGCAGAACCGGGACAGGGGATGGCTACACCTTC

J gene: TRBJ1-1
clone size: once
V gene: TRBV7-2
D gene: NA
CDR3 protein: CASNPPRDSTEAFF
CDR3 DNA: TGTGCCAGCAACCCTCCGAGGGACTCCACTGAAGCTTTCTTT

J gene: TRBJ1-6
clone size: NA
V gene: TRBV6-4
D gene: NA
CDR3 protein: CASSPDRELGSPLHF
CDR3 DNA: TGTGCCAGCAGCCCCGACCGGGAGTTAGGGTCACCCCTCCACTTT

J gene: TRBJ2-6
clone size: once
V gene: TRBV29-1
D gene: NA
CDR3 protein: CSVEDRAGANVLTF
CDR3 DNA: TGCAGCGTTGAAGATAGGGCGGGGGCCAACGTCCTGACTTTC

J gene: TRBJ2-7
clone size: NA
V gene: TRBV7-2
D gene: TRBD2
CDR3 protein: CASSLGLAGREQYF
CDR3 DNA: TGTGCCAGCAGCTTGGGACTAGCGGGTCGCGAGCAGTACTTC

J gene: TRBJ2-3
clone size: NA
V gene: TRBV7-8
D gene: NA
CDR3 protein: CASSSRSSARTDTQYF
CDR3 DNA: TGTGCCAGCAGCTCCCGATCGTCTGCCCGCACAGATACGCAGTATTTT

J gene: TRBJ1-2
clone size: NA
V gene: TRBV4-3
D gene: NA
CDR3 protein: CASSPGADYGYTF
CDR3 DNA: TGCGCCAGCAGCCCTGGGGCTGACTATGGCTACACCTTC

J gene: TRBJ2-7
clone size: NA
V gene: TRBV5-6
D gene: TRBD1
CDR3 protein: CASSSGTGGEQYF
CDR3 DNA: TGTGCCAGCAGTTCCGGGACAGGGGGCGAGCAGTACTTC

J gene: TRBJ2-1
clone size: NA
V gene: TRBV20-1
D gene: NA
CDR3 protein: CSAGYNEQFF
CDR3 DNA: TGCAGTGCTGGGTACAATGAGCAGTTCTTC

J gene: TRBJ1-4
clone size: NA
V gene: TRBV4-3
D gene: TRBD1
CDR3 protein: CASSQGQGNEKLFF
CDR3 DNA: TGCGCCAGCAGCCAGGGACAGGGGAATGAAAAACTGTTTTTT

J gene: TRBJ1-1
clone size: NA
V gene: TRBV29-1
D gene: NA
CDR3 protein: CSSTGEGGPLNTEAFF
CDR3 DNA: TGCAGCTCCACTGGGGAGGGAGGGCCCTTGAACACTGAAGCTTTCTTT

J gene: TRBJ2-5
clone size: NA
V gene: TRBV5-1
D gene: NA
CDR3 protein: CASSSTGTQETQYF
CDR3 DNA: TGCGCCAGCAGCTCCACCGGGACCCAAGAGACCCAGTACTTC

J gene: TRBJ1-2
clone size: NA
V gene: TRBV19
D gene: TRBD1
CDR3 protein: CASSPPGTGSYGYTF
CDR3 DNA: TGTGCCAGTAGTCCCCCCGGGACAGGGAGCTATGGCTACACCTTC

J gene: TRBJ1-6
clone size: NA
V gene: TRBV6-6
D gene: NA
CDR3 protein: CASSYSRQGIAPLHF
CDR3 DNA: TGTGCCAGCAGTTACTCTAGGCAGGGAATAGCACCCCTCCACTTT

J gene: TRBJ1-1
clone size: few
V gene: TRBV18
D gene: NA
CDR3 protein: CASSPRQNTEAFF
CDR3 DNA: TGTGCCAGCTCACCACGTCAGAACACTGAAGCTTTCTTT

J gene: TRBJ2-5
clone size: NA
V gene: TRBV6-1
D gene: TRBD1
CDR3 protein: CASSMLDRVKETQYF
CDR3 DNA: TGTGCCAGCAGTATGTTGGACAGGGTGAAAGAGACCCAGTACTTC

J gene: TRBJ2-2
clone size: NA
V gene: TRBV6-5
D gene: NA
CDR3 protein: CASSYAFNTGELFF
CDR3 DNA: TGTGCCAGCAGTTACGCGTTTAACACCGGGGAGCTGTTTTTT

J gene: TRBJ1-1
clone size: NA
V gene: TRBV10-3
D gene: NA
CDR3 protein: CAISENGNTEAFF
CDR3 DNA: TGTGCCATCAGTGAGAACGGGAACACTGAAGCTTTCTTT

J gene: TRBJ2-5
clone size: NA
V gene: TRBV18
D gene: NA
CDR3 protein: CASSPGTTLKETQYF
CDR3 DNA: TGTGCCAGCTCACCCGGGACAACACTTAAAGAGACCCAGTACTTC

J gene: TRBJ2-7
clone size: NA
V gene: TRBV11-2
D gene: NA
CDR3 protein: CASSLDGRGHYAYEQYF
CDR3 DNA: TGTGCCAGCAGCTTAGATGGGAGGGGACACTACGCCTACGAGCAGTACTTC

J gene: TRBJ2-2
clone size: NA
V gene: TRBV7-8
D gene: TRBD2
CDR3 protein: CASSSWGLAGYTGELFF
CDR3 DNA: TGTGCCAGCAGCTCCTGGGGGCTAGCGGGGTACACCGGGGAGCTGTTTTTT

J gene: TRBJ1-5
clone size: few
V gene: TRBV2
D gene: NA
CDR3 protein: CASSQDRSLYQPQHF
CDR3 DNA: TGTGCCAGCAGTCAGGACAGATCCCTATATCAGCCCCAGCATTTT

J gene: TRBJ2-7
clone size: NA
V gene: TRBV18
D gene: NA
CDR3 protein: CASSQDSYEQYF
CDR3 DNA: TGTGCCAGCTCACAGGACAGCTACGAGCAGTACTTC

J gene: TRBJ1-1
clone size: NA
V gene: TRBV10-2
D gene: TRBD1
CDR3 protein: CASGRQGTGEAFF
CDR3 DNA: TGCGCCAGCGGAAGACAGGGAACAGGTGAAGCTTTCTTT

J gene: TRBJ1-5
clone size: NA
V gene: TRBV6-4
D gene: NA
CDR3 protein: CASRVSADPNQPQHF
CDR3 DNA: TGTGCCAGCCGTGTATCGGCGGATCCAAATCAGCCCCAGCATTTT

J gene: TRBJ1-2
clone size: NA
V gene: TRBV6-5
D gene: TRBD1
CDR3 protein: CASSPGTGGNYGYTF
CDR3 DNA: TGTGCCAGCAGCCCCGGGACAGGGGGGAACTATGGCTACACCTTC

J gene: TRBJ1-6
clone size: NA
V gene: TRBV10-1
D gene: TRBD1
CDR3 protein: CASKPPGQGMINSPLHF
CDR3 DNA: TGCGCCAGCAAACCGCCGGGACAGGGGATGATTAATTCACCCCTCCACTTT

J gene: TRBJ1-4
clone size: NA
V gene: TRBV19
D gene: NA
CDR3 protein: CASRVQGQDNEKLFF
CDR3 DNA: TGTGCCAGTAGAGTACAGGGACAAGATAATGAAAAACTGTTTTTT

J gene: TRBJ2-3
clone size: NA
V gene: TRBV19
D gene: TRBD2
CDR3 protein: CASSVGLAGGMDTQYF
CDR3 DNA: TGTGCCAGTAGTGTGGGACTAGCGGGGGGTATGGATACGCAGTATTTT

J gene: TRBJ2-5
clone size: NA
V gene: TRBV2
D gene: TRBD2
CDR3 protein: CASKAGSSGETQYF
CDR3 DNA: TGTGCCAGCAAAGCGGGGAGTTCGGGAGAGACCCAGTACTTC

J gene: TRBJ1-6
clone size: NA
V gene: TRBV2
D gene: NA
CDR3 protein: CASRGDGYNSPLHF
CDR3 DNA: TGTGCCAGCAGAGGGGACGGCTATAATTCACCCCTCCACTTT

J gene: TRBJ1-5
clone size: once
V gene: TRBV6-7
D gene: NA
CDR3 protein: CDWWEPQHF
CDR3 DNA: TGTGATTGGTGGGAGCCCCAGCATTTT

J gene: TRBJ1-1
clone size: NA
V gene: TRBV4-1
D gene: NA
CDR3 protein: CASSQGGRAGNTEAFF
CDR3 DNA: TGCGCCAGCAGCCAAGGGGGTAGGGCAGGGAACACTGAAGCTTTCTTT

J gene: TRBJ1-5
clone size: NA
V gene: TRBV5-6
D gene: NA
CDR3 protein: CASSLGGGQPQHF
CDR3 DNA: TGTGCCAGCAGCTTGGGAGGGGGTCAGCCCCAGCATTTT

J gene: TRBJ1-6
clone size: few
V gene: TRBV10-3
D gene: NA
CDR3 protein: CAISDPTPSSYNSPLHF
CDR3 DNA: TGTGCCATCAGTGACCCGACACCTAGCTCCTATAATTCACCCCTCCACTTT

J gene: TRBJ2-2
clone size: NA
V gene: TRBV19
D gene: NA
CDR3 protein: CASSPRAGELFF
CDR3 DNA: TGTGCCAGTAGTCCCCGGGCCGGGGAGCTGTTTTTT

J gene: TRBJ2-5
clone size: NA
V gene: TRBV6-6
D gene: NA
CDR3 protein: CASSYETPRQETQYF
CDR3 DNA: TGTGCCAGCAGTTACGAGACACCCCGCCAAGAGACCCAGTACTTC

J gene: TRBJ1-4
clone size: NA
V gene: TRBV9
D gene: NA
CDR3 protein: CASSVHGTLLNEKLFF
CDR3 DNA: TGTGCCAGCAGCGTTCATGGAACCCTCCTTAATGAAAAACTGTTTTTT

J gene: TRBJ1-5
clone size: NA
V gene: TRBV5-1
D gene: NA
CDR3 protein: CASSSGRDIVYNQPQHF
CDR3 DNA: TGCGCCAGCAGCTCGGGCCGGGACATAGTCTACAATCAGCCCCAGCATTTT